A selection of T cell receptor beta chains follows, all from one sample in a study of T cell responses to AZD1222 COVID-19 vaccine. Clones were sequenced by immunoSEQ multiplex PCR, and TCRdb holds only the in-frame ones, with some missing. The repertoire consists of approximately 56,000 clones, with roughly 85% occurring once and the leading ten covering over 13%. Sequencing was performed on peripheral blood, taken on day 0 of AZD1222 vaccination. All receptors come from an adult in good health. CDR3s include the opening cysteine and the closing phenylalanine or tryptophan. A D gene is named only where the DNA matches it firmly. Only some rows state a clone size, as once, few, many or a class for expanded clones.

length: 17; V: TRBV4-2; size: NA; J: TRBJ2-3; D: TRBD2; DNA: TGTGCCAGCAGAGGACTAGCGGGGGGGGCTAGCACAGATACGCAGTATTTT; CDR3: CASRGLAGGASTDTQYF
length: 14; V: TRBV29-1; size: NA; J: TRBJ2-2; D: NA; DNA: TGCAGCGTTGAACGGCAGGCGAACACCGGGGAGCTGTTTTTT; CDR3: CSVERQANTGELFF
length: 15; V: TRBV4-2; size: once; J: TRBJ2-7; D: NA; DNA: TGTGCCAGCAGCCAAGACGGCGCGGCCTCCTACGAGCAGTACTTC; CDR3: CASSQDGAASYEQYF
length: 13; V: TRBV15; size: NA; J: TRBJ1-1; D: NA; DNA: TGTGCCACCAGCAGAGATAGAATCACTGAAGCTTTCTTT; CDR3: CATSRDRITEAFF
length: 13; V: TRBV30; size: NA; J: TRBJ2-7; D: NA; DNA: TGTGCCTGGAGTAGGGGGAATCCTTACGAGCAGTACTTC; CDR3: CAWSRGNPYEQYF
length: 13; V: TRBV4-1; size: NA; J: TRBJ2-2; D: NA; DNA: TGCGCCAGCAGTCAAAGGGGGACCGGGGAGCTGTTTTTT; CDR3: CASSQRGTGELFF
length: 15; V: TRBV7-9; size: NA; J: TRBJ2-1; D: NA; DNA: TGTGCCAGCAGCCCGAAATGGGCCTCCTACAATGAGCAGTTCTTC; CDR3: CASSPKWASYNEQFF
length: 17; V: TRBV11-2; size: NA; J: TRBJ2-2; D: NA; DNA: TGTGCCAGCAGCTTCCTCAGGGTGGGGACGAACACCGGGGAGCTGTTTTTT; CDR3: CASSFLRVGTNTGELFF
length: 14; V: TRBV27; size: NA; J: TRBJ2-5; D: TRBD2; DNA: TGTGCCAGCAGTTTGGGACTAGCGAGAGAGACCCAGTACTTC; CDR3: CASSLGLARETQYF
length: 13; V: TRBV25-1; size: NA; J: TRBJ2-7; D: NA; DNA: TGTGCCAGCAGTGACGGGACCTGGCGGGAGCAGTACTTC; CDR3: CASSDGTWREQYF
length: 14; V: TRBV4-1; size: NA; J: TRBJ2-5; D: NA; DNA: TGCGCCAGCAGCCGAGCCCCCTTCCAAGAGACCCAGTACTTC; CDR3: CASSRAPFQETQYF
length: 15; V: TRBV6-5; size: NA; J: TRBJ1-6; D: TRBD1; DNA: TGTGCCAGCAGGACAGGGACAGGGCGGAATTCACCCCTCCACTTT; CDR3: CASRTGTGRNSPLHF
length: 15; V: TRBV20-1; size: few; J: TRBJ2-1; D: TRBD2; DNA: TGCAGTGCTAGTTCGGGCGGGGGGGCCCGAGATGAGCAGTTCTTC; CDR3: CSASSGGGARDEQFF
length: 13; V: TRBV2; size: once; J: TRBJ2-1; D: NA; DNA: TGTGCCAGCAGTGAAGAGGGAACGGGCCCTGAGTTCTTC; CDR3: CASSEEGTGPEFF
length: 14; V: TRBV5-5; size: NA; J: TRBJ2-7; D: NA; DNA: TGTGCCAGCAGCTTGGTGGGGGGGCAAGCCGAGCAGTACTTC; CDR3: CASSLVGGQAEQYF
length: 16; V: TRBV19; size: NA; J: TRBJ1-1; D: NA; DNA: TGTGCCAGTAGTTCCCGGAGGTTGGGGGTGAACACTGAAGCTTTCTTT; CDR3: CASSSRRLGVNTEAFF
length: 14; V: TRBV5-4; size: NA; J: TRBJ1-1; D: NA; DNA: TGTGCCAGCAGCTTGGAGTCTCGATCCACTGAAGCTTTCTTT; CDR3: CASSLESRSTEAFF
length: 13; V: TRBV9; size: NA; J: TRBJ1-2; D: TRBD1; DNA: TGTGCCAGCAGCCCCCGGGACAGTTATGGCTACACCTTC; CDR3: CASSPRDSYGYTF
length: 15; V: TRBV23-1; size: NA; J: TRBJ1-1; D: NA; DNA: TGCGCCAGCAGTCAATCAGAGGAACAGGGAGGTGAAGCTTTCTTT; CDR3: CASSQSEEQGGEAFF
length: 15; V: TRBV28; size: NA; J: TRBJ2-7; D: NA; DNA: TGTGCCAGCAAACTAGGGGGGCTAGGGGTCCGCGAGCAGTACTTC; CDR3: CASKLGGLGVREQYF
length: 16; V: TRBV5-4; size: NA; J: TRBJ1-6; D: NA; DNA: TGTGCCAGCAGAGCCTCTCGTGAGGGAAGAAATTCACCCCTCCACTTT; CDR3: CASRASREGRNSPLHF
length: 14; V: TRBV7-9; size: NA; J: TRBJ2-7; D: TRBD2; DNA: TGTGCCAGCAGCGCATATGAAGAGCGGGGAAAGCAGTACTTC; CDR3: CASSAYEERGKQYF
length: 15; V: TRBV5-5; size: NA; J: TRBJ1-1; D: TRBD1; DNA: TGTGCCAGCAGCTTTCAACCGGGACAGGGGGGAGAAGCTTTCTTT; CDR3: CASSFQPGQGGEAFF
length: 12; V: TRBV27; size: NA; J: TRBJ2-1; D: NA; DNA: TGTGCCAGCAGTACACAGGGAGGTGAGCAGTTCTTC; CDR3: CASSTQGGEQFF
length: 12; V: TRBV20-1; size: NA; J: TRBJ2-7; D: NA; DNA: TGCAGTGCTAGTGTCAGCTCCTACGAGCAGTACTTC; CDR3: CSASVSSYEQYF
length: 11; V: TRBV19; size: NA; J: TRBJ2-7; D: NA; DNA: TGTGCCACCTCAGGTGAATACGAGCAGTACTTC; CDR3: CATSGEYEQYF
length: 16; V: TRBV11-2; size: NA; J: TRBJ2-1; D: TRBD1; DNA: TGTGCCAGCAGCTTAGGAACAGGGGGGCTTTACAATGAGCAGTTCTTC; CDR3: CASSLGTGGLYNEQFF
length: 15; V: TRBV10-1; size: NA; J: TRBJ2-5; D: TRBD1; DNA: TGCGCCAGCAGTGCAGACAGGGGGCTAACGGAGACCCAGTACTTC; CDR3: CASSADRGLTETQYF
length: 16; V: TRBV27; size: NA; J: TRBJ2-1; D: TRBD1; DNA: TGTGCCAGCAGTGCCCCCTCTGGGACAGGGCACGATGAGCAGTTCTTC; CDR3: CASSAPSGTGHDEQFF
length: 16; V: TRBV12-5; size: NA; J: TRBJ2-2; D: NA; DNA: TGTGCTAGTGGTTTGTTTTGGGGAGCGAACACCGGGGAGCTGTTTTTT; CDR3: CASGLFWGANTGELFF
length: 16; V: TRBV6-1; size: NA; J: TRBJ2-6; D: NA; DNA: TGTGCCAGCAGTGAAGCTAGAGGGCCTGGGGCCAACGTCCTGACTTTC; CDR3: CASSEARGPGANVLTF
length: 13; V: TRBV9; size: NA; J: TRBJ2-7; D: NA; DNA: TGTGCCAGCAGCGCCGGGGGTGCCTACGAGCAGTACTTC; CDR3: CASSAGGAYEQYF
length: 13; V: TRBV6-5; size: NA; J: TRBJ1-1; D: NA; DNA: TGTGCCAGCAGACCAGGACAGAACACTGAAGCTTTCTTT; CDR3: CASRPGQNTEAFF
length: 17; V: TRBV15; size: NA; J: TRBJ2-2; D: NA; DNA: TGTGCCACCAGCAGGGACCCTCAGGGTACGAACACCGGGGAGCTGTTTTTT; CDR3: CATSRDPQGTNTGELFF
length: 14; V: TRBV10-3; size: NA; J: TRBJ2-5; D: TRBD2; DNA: TGTGCCATCAGTGCGACTAGCACGCAAGAGACCCAGTACTTC; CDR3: CAISATSTQETQYF
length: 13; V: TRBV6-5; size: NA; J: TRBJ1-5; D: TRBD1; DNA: TGTGCCAGCAGGACAGGGGTCAATCAGCCCCAGCATTTT; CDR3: CASRTGVNQPQHF
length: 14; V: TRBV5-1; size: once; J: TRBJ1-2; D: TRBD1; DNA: TGCGCCAGCAGCCCCGGACAGGGGACCTATGGCTACACCTTC; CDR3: CASSPGQGTYGYTF